This entry features one TCR beta chain sequence. Generated by immunoSEQ multiplex PCR, the TCRdb table keeps only in-frame clones and is missing some. The table has over 55,000 clones, 93% seen once. The data are from a study of T cell changes during pregnancy in multiple sclerosis. The CDR3 is 16 amino acids. Germline CDR1 MNHEY, CDR2 SMNVEV (reference sequence). V lost 3 bases, J lost 3 bases, and 5 bases stayed unmatched. The chain couples TRBV27 to TRBJ2-1, with 10 positions matching TRBD2. Sequences were derived from peripheral blood, sampled after pregnancy. The TCR originated in a female donor with multiple sclerosis, enrolled in a pregnancy study. The CDR3 loop reads CASSLYPSGSYNEQFF. The CDR3 bases are TGTGCCAGCAGTTTGTACCCTAGCGGGAGCTACAATGAGCAGTTCTTC.